The 18 T cell receptor beta chains presented below share a single source sample, sequenced in a study of graft-versus-host responses after intestinal transplantation. TCRdb keeps only in-frame clones here, not all; method: immunoSEQ multiplex PCR. The sample contains 75,000 to 90,000 clones, 85% to 90% of which appear only once. These receptors have no identified antigens. Here the sequenced sample was unstimulated CD4+ T cells sorted from spleen or lymph node cells, taken before intestinal transplant. All receptors come from a human donor who received an intestinal transplant.

The V call is TRBV29-1, the J call TRBJ1-1, with 7 nucleotides matching TRBD1. The CDR3 has 16 amino acids. Germline assignment: CDR1 SQVTM and CDR2 ANQGSEA. V was pared by 3 bases and J by 2 bases, with 12 bases of the junction left unmatched. The CDR3 region is CSVERGPSSSNTEAFF. Written as DNA, the CDR3 is TGCAGCGTTGAGAGGGGGCCGAGCTCATCAAACACTGAAGCTTTCTTT. Full variable domain (missing parts from reference TRBV29-1 and TRBJ1-1): SAVISQKPSRDICQRGTSLTIQCQVDSQVTMMFWYRQQPGQSLTLIATANQGSEATYESGFVIDKFPISRPNLTFSTLTVSNMSPEDSSIYLCSVERGPSSSNTEAFFGQGTRLTVV.

This chain connects TRBV27 to TRBJ1-4, with D maybe TRBD1 (6 bases). CDR1 is MNHEY and CDR2 is SMNVEV in the germline V gene (reference sequence). The CDR3 is made up of 17 amino acids. Trimming removed 5 bases from V and 11 bases from J, with 27 bases in between. CDR3 sequence (DNA): TGTGCCAGCAGTAGAACCGATGTACAGGGTCAAATTGAGAAACTGTTTTTT. Amino acid sequence: CASSRTDVQGQIEKLFF.

The gene calls are TRBV7-2 and TRBJ1-4; D ambiguous. CDR1 SGHTA and CDR2 FQGNSA come from the germline V gene. This CDR3 contains 13 residues. Between the trimmed V and J ends, which lost 8 bases and 5 bases, there was a span of 12 bases. DNA for the CDR3: TGTGCCAGCCGGAGGATCTCAAATGAAAAACTGTTTTTT. Protein sequence: CASRRISNEKLFF.

In nucleotides, the CDR3 is TGTGCCAGCAGTTTATCGTCGGGGTTCAATCAGCCCCAGCATTTT. It yields the protein CASSLSSGFNQPQHF. V and J are TRBV27 and TRBJ1-5; D is unresolved. Trimming removed 0 bases at V and 3 bases at J, with 9 bases between. There are 15 residues in the CDR3. Germline CDR1 reads MNHEY; CDR2 reads SMNVEV (reference sequence).

The CDR3 loop is CASSRGGLTYEQYF. CDR3 sequence (DNA): TGTGCCAGCAGCCGCGGTGGGTTAACCTACGAGCAGTACTTC. V usage is TRBV6-5 and J usage is TRBJ2-7; the D is unclear. Germline V gene sequence: CDR1 MNHEY, CDR2 SVGAGI. The CDR3 loop spans 14 amino acids. The ends were cut back, 6 bases at V and 2 bases at J, with 14 bases in the middle.

This chain joins TRBV5-4 and TRBJ2-3; D is undetermined. V lost 2 bases and J lost 0, with 13 bases in between. Germline assignment: CDR1 SGHNT and CDR2 YYREEE (reference sequence). This CDR3 is 16 amino acids long. The CDR3 coding sequence is TGTGCCAGCAGCTTAAGAGAGACTCTTAGCACAGATACGCAGTATTTT. This gives the protein CASSLRETLSTDTQYF.

The V and J genes are TRBV27 and TRBJ2-3, with a possible D match to TRBD2 (5 bases). CDR3 length equals 15 residues. Trimming stripped 2 bases from V and 2 bases from J, with 11 bases between. Per the germline V gene, CDR1 is MNHEY and CDR2 is SMNVEV (reference sequence). The CDR3: CASSLRGRHTDTQYF. In DNA, the CDR3 is TGTGCCAGCAGTTTACGAGGGAGACACACAGATACGCAGTATTTT.

The chain links TRBV30 to TRBJ2-2, with D unresolved. Germline CDR1 reads GTSNPN; CDR2 reads SVGIG (reference sequence). The CDR3 totals 13 residues. V lost 4 bases to trimming and J lost 0 bases, with 6 bases between them. CDR3 in amino acids: CAWNPANTGELFF. CDR3 DNA: TGTGCCTGGAACCCAGCGAACACCGGGGAGCTGTTTTTT.

The chain carries TRBV4-1 and TRBJ1-1; no firm D call. V lost 3 bases, J lost 3 bases, and 23 bases lay in between. The CDR3 spans 18 residues. In germline, CDR1 is MGHRA, CDR2 YSYEKL. In DNA form, the CDR3 reads TGCGCCAGCAGCCACGACCCCGGAAAGAAGGTGGAGGACACTGAAGCTTTCTTT. It is translated as CASSHDPGKKVEDTEAFF.

The J gene is TRBJ2-5, the V gene TRBV9, with TRBD2 matching over 8 bases. Losses at the gene ends were 0 bases for V and 7 bases for J; bases not matched to a gene: 11. The germline gives CDR1 SGDLS, CDR2 YYNGEE. The length of the CDR3 is 16 residues. CDR3 loop: CASSVDGGAGRGTQYF. In nucleotides, the CDR3 is TGTGCCAGCAGCGTAGACGGGGGGGCCGGGAGGGGGACCCAGTACTTC.

V and J are TRBV11-2 and TRBJ2-5; D is possibly TRBD1 (6 bases). Germline V gene lookup returns CDR1 SGHAT and CDR2 FQNNGV. This CDR3 contains 17 residues. V lost 4 bases, J lost 2 bases, and 20 bases lay in between. CDR3 sequence reads: CASSSFRAGVNQETQYF. The CDR3 coding sequence is TGTGCCAGCAGCTCCTTCCGGGCAGGGGTTAATCAAGAGACCCAGTACTTC.

The chain combines TRBV14 with TRBJ1-1, with D uncertain. Deletions cut 1 base from V and 1 base from J, with 13 bases between. Germline V lookup: CDR1 SGHDN, CDR2 FVKESK. The CDR3 extends over 16 amino acids. The CDR3 loop is CASSQAHAGGNTEAFF. The CDR3 nucleotides read TGTGCCAGCAGCCAAGCCCACGCGGGAGGGAACACTGAAGCTTTCTTT. Full variable domain (rest looked up from reference TRBV14 and TRBJ1-1): EAGVTQFPSHSVIEKGQTVTLRCDPISGHDNLYWYRRVMGKEIKFLLHFVKESKQDESGMPNNRFLAERTGGTYSTLKVQPAELEDSGVYFCASSQAHAGGNTEAFFGQGTRLTVV.

V usage is TRBV5-5 and J usage is TRBJ2-3; D might be TRBD1 (6 bases). CDR3 length equals 15 residues. Germline CDR1 reads SGHKS; CDR2 reads YYEKEE (reference sequence). Trimming cost V 3 bases and J 6 bases, with 17 bases left between them. CDR3 sequence (DNA): TGTGCCAGCAGCTATGACAGAGGAAGGGGGGATACGCAGTATTTT. Translating it yields CASSYDRGRGDTQYF.

Turning to this clone: Compared with germline, one end of the junction differs, possibly owing to a read error. The rearrangement uses TRBV7-7 and TRBJ2-1; 13 bases fit TRBD2. This CDR3 spans 17 amino acids. The germline CDR1 and CDR2 sequences are SSHAT and FNYEAQ (reference sequence). CDR3 region: CASSLAPLAGGNNEQFF. DNA of the CDR3: TGTGCTAGCAGCTTAGCCCCACTAGCGGGGGGGAACAATGAGCAGTTCTTC.

The rearrangement uses TRBV19 and TRBJ1-1; TRBD1 agrees at 7 bases. Trimming took 3 bases from V and 5 from J; bases not matched to a gene: 12. The CDR3 sequence is 16 residues long. CDR1 is LNHDA and CDR2 is SQIVND in the germline V gene (reference sequence). The CDR3: CASSMPPRGRGTEAFF. The CDR3 DNA sequence: TGTGCCAGTAGTATGCCCCCAAGGGGGCGCGGGACTGAAGCTTTCTTT. Looking up the rest from reference TRBV19 and TRBJ1-1 gives the full variable domain: DGGITQSPKYLFRKEGQNVTLSCEQNLNHDAMYWYRQDPGQGLRLIYYSQIVNDFQKGDIAEGYSVSREKKESFPLTVTSAQKNPTAFYLCASSMPPRGRGTEAFFGQGTRLTVV.

V gene TRBV28 combines with J gene TRBJ1-4; 7 bases are shared with TRBD1. Trimming took 3 bases from V and 7 from J; bases not matched to a gene: 8. The CDR3 runs to 15 residues. Germline V CDR1 and CDR2: MDHEN, SYDVKM. For the CDR3, the DNA is TGTGCCAGCAGTTTCCCGGGCCAGGGGGTTGAAAAACTGTTTTTT. It encodes CASSFPGQGVEKLFF.

This sequence joins TRBV28 and TRBJ1-2; no clear D. Germline V CDR1 and CDR2: MDHEN, SYDVKM. The CDR3 is made up of 13 amino acids. The ends were cut back, 6 bases at V and 3 bases at J, with 11 bases in the middle. CDR3 bases: TGTGCCAGCAGCTTAGAGGGTGACTATGGCTACACCTTC. Translated: CASSLEGDYGYTF.

This chain connects TRBV27 to TRBJ1-2; the D is unclear. This CDR3 comprises 15 residues. Germline loops: CDR1 MNHEY, CDR2 SMNVEV (reference sequence). V shed 5 bases and J shed 1 base, with 14 bases lying between them. Here the CDR3 reads CASSRQQADNYGYTF. The CDR3 DNA reads as TGTGCCAGCAGTCGGCAGCAGGCCGATAACTATGGCTACACCTTC.